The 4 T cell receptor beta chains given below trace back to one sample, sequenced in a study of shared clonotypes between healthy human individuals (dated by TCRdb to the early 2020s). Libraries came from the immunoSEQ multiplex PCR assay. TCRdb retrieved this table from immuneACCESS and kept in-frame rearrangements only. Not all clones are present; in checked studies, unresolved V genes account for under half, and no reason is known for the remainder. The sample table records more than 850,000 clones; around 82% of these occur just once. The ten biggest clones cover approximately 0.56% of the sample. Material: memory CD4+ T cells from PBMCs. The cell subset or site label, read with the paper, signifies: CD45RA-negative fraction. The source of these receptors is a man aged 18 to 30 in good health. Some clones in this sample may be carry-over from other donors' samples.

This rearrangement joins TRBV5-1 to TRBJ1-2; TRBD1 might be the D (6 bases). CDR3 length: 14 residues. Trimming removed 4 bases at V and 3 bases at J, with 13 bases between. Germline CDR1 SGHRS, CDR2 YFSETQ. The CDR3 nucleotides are TGCGCCAGCAGCGTGGACAGACCTGACTATGGCTACACCTTC. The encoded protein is CASSVDRPDYGYTF.

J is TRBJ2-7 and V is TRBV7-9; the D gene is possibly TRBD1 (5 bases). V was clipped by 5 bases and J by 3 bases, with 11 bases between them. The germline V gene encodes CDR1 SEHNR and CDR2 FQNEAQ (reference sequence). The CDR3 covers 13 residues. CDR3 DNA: TGTGCCAGCAGCCTACATCAGGGCTACGAGCAGTACTTC. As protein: CASSLHQGYEQYF.

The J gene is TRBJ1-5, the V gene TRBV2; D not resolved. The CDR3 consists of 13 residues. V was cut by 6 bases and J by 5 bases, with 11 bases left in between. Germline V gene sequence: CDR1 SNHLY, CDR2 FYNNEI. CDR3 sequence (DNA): TGTGCCAGCAGGAACAGCTACTATCAGCCCCAGCATTTT. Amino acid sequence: CASRNSYYQPQHF.

The CDR3 DNA is TGTGCCAGTAGTATTGGCGGGTTCGTCACGACTGAAGCTTTCTTT. It translates to CASSIGGFVTTEAFF. This chain joins TRBV19 and TRBJ1-1, with D hard to call. Germline-derived CDR1 and CDR2 are LNHDA and SQIVND (reference sequence). The CDR3 runs 15 residues. The V and J ends lost 3 bases and 5 bases respectively, with 16 bases between them.